This T cell receptor (beta chain) appears in the sequencing data of a study of pediatric ulcerative colitis. Up to 500,000 reads were sequenced per sample. Profiled with immunoSEQ multiplex PCR; TCRdb holds only in-frame clones, not every one. The sample records roughly 18,000 clones, nearly 75% being singletons. Study-wide points: Substantially fewer templates came from a couple of patients' blood samples.

As for this clone: The antigen is not known.

One to two pinch biopsies were taken from the rectum during colonoscopy. The V gene lost 1 base and the J gene lost 8 bases, with 12 bases spanning the gap. The germline gives CDR1 LNHNV, CDR2 YYDKDF (reference sequence). This CDR3 contains 14 residues. V usage is TRBV15 and J usage is TRBJ2-1; D is perhaps TRBD1 or TRBD2 (5 bases each). Sequenced material: gut tissue. This TCR was sampled from a boy between 10 and 17 years old with moderate ulcerative colitis. CDR3 DNA sequence: TGTGCCACCAGCAGAGGGGACCTCGGGGATGAGCAGTTCTTC. Protein product: CATSRGDLGDEQFF.